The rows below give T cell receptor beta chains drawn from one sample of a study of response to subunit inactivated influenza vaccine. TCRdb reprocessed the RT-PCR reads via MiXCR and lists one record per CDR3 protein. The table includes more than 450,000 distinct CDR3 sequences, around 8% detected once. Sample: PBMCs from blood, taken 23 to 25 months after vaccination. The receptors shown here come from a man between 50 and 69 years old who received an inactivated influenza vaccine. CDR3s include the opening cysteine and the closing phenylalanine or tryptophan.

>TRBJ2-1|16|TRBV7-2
CASSLVLAGGPGEQFF
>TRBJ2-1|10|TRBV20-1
CSANHLEQFF
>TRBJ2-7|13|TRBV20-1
CSAGGFSSYEQYF
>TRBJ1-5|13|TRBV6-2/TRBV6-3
CASTGTAYQPQHF
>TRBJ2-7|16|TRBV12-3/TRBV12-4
CASSPPGGLSFYEQYF
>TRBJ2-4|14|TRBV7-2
CASSSGQTINIQYF
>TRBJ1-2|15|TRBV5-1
CASSSHSTGNYGYTF
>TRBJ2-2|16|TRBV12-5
CASGLWVGSHTGELFF
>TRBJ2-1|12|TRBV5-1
CASSWERDSQFF
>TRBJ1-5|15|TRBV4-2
CASSTKQGTHQPQHF
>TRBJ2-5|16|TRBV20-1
CSARVGLAGSQETQYF
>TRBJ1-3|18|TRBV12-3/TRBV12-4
CASSLGLGHLFSGNTIYF
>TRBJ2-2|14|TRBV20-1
CSARDRKTTGELFF
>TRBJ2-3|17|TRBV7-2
CASSSPASVGGTDTQYF
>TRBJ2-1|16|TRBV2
CASSDQGQVSYNEQFF
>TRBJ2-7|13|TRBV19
CASKPGNSYEQYF
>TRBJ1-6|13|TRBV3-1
CASSQDGAQPLHF